The rows below give T cell receptor beta chains drawn from one sample of a study of cytomegalovirus exposure and HLA in healthy donors. Libraries were prepared by immunoSEQ multiplex PCR; TCRdb keeps only in-frame clonotypes and omits some of them. The sample holds 120,000 to 150,000 clones, around 80% seen once. Sequences were obtained from PBMCs. All receptors come from a woman in her twenties or thirties in good health and CMV-seronegative. The CDR3 runs from the conserved cysteine through the conserved F or W. The order of the fields is J gene, V gene, clone size, D gene, CDR3 DNA, CDR3 protein. A D gene is named only where the DNA matches it firmly. The listing skips clone size in some rows; elsewhere it reads once, few, many or a size class.

TRBJ2-7 TRBV2 - TRBD2 TGTGCCAGCAGGCGGGGGGGAGAGCAGTACTTC CASRRGGEQYF
TRBJ1-4 TRBV7-9 - TRBD1 TGTGCCAGCAGCTCGGGGACAGGGGGTGAAAAACTGTTTTTT CASSSGTGGEKLFF
TRBJ2-5 TRBV30 - TRBD1 TGTGCCTGGAGTGCCCGGGACAGGACACAAGAGACCCAGTACTTC CAWSARDRTQETQYF
TRBJ2-7 TRBV20-1 - - TGCAGTGCTACCCTGACTACCGAGCAGTACTTC CSATLTTEQYF
TRBJ1-4 TRBV30 - - TGTGCCTGGACAGGGAAAGAAAAACTGTTTTTT CAWTGKEKLFF
TRBJ2-7 TRBV6-5 - TRBD1 TGTGCCAGCAGATACCTACAGGGGACCTACGAGCAGTACTTC CASRYLQGTYEQYF
TRBJ1-2 TRBV29-1 - - TGCAGCGTTGAATACGGAGGTACCCCCCGCTTC CSVEYGGTPRF
TRBJ1-5 TRBV18 few TRBD1 TGTGCCAGCTCACCCCGACAGGGGGATCAGCCCCAGCATTTT CASSPRQGDQPQHF
TRBJ1-1 TRBV30 few TRBD1 TGTGCCTGGAGCCTCGGACAGGCGAACACTGAAGCTTTCTTT CAWSLGQANTEAFF
TRBJ1-3 TRBV7-9 - - TGTGCCAGCAGCCCCTCAGGGGCCCCCTCTGGAAACACCATATATTTT CASSPSGAPSGNTIYF
TRBJ1-1 TRBV5-1 - - TGCGCCAGCAGCTTGTTACAGGCCCCTGGTGAAGCTTTCTTT CASSLLQAPGEAFF
TRBJ2-5 TRBV7-2 - - TGTGCCAGCAGCTCTGGAGGAGAGACCCAGTACTTC CASSSGGETQYF
TRBJ2-1 TRBV9 - TRBD2 TGTGCCAGCGGGGGACTAGCGGGGGGAGGTAATGAGCAGTTCTTC CASGGLAGGGNEQFF
TRBJ1-3 TRBV6-1 - - TGTGCCAGCAGTGAAGCGCTTCTGAATATGCGATACGGAAACACCATATATTTT CASSEALLNMRYGNTIYF
TRBJ1-3 TRBV30 - TRBD1 TGTGCCTGGAATCTGGACAGGTCCCACCTCGGATATTTT CAWNLDRSHLGYF
TRBJ1-3 TRBV7-2 - TRBD1 TGTGCCAGCAGACCGGGACAGGGGGGAAACACCATATATTTT CASRPGQGGNTIYF
TRBJ2-7 TRBV28 - TRBD2 TGTGCCAGCAGTTCCAGAGCGGGAGTGAGCTACGAGCAGTACTTC CASSSRAGVSYEQYF
TRBJ1-5 TRBV29-1 - - TGCAGCGTTGAAAGTTCGTCTCCTAAGAATATTCAGCCCCAGCATTTT CSVESSSPKNIQPQHF
TRBJ1-1 TRBV19 - TRBD1 TGTGCCAGTAATGGAGGGACAGGGCTCCAGTTCATGAACACTGAAGCTTTCTTT CASNGGTGLQFMNTEAFF
TRBJ2-5 TRBV6-1 few TRBD2 TGTGCCAGCAGTGAATCAGCGGGAGGGCCCGAGACCCAGTACTTC CASSESAGGPETQYF
TRBJ2-5 TRBV11-2 - - TGTGCCAGCGGAGGACAGATCCAAGAGACCCAGTACTTC CASGGQIQETQYF
TRBJ2-3 TRBV7-7 - - TGTGCCAGCAGCTTAGTCCCAGGGGTGGACACAGATACGCAGTATTTT CASSLVPGVDTDTQYF
TRBJ1-1 TRBV5-6 - - TGTGCCAGCAGCTGGGGGGGGAACACTGAAGCTTTCTTT CASSWGGNTEAFF
TRBJ2-5 TRBV5-4 - TRBD2 TGTGCCAGCAGCCCCAGGGTAGCGGGGACCTCAGAGACCCAGTACTTC CASSPRVAGTSETQYF
TRBJ1-1 TRBV5-5 - - TGTGCCAGCAACCCCCCGAACAGGCTACTTATGAACACTGAAGCTTTCTTT CASNPPNRLLMNTEAFF
TRBJ2-5 TRBV28 - TRBD1 TGTGCCAGCAGTTCCCTAGGACAGGGGGCATCTCCAATGGCCGAGACCCAGTACTTC CASSSLGQGASPMAETQYF
TRBJ1-3 TRBV12-5 - - TGTGCTAGTGGCCCGTCTGGAAACACCATATATTTT CASGPSGNTIYF
TRBJ1-1 TRBV11-2 - TRBD1 TGTGCCAGCAGCGATTCCGGGACAGCGAACACTGAAGCTTTCTTT CASSDSGTANTEAFF
TRBJ2-7 TRBV11-2 - - TGTGCCAGCAGGGGCAAATGGTACGAGCAGTACTTC CASRGKWYEQYF
TRBJ1-2 TRBV7-9 - TRBD1 TGTTCCAGCATAATGGAACAGGGGGCCGGTGGCTACACCTTC CSSIMEQGAGGYTF
TRBJ1-2 TRBV5-1 once - TGCGCCAGCAGCTTTTTGTTGATCGGCAGGAATTTAAACTATGGCTACACCTTC CASSFLLIGRNLNYGYTF
TRBJ2-3 TRBV9 - - TGTGCCAGCAGCCTTAGGACTAGCACAGATACGCAGTATTTT CASSLRTSTDTQYF
TRBJ2-3 TRBV7-9 once TRBD1 TGTGCCAGCAGCCGGACAGGGGCAAGCACAGATACGCAGTATTTT CASSRTGASTDTQYF
TRBJ2-7 TRBV7-6 - - TGTGCCAGCAGCTTACAGGGCGAAGAGCAGTACTTC CASSLQGEEQYF
TRBJ2-5 TRBV23-1 - - TGCGCCAGCAGTCAATCCCGGGGGAATGAGACCCAGTACTTC CASSQSRGNETQYF
TRBJ1-1 TRBV5-1 few - TGCGCCAGCAGCTTGTTAAACGGGATGAACACTGAAGCTTTCTTT CASSLLNGMNTEAFF
TRBJ2-3 TRBV18 - - TGTGCCAGCTCACCACCGATGACAGCGAGCACAGATACGCAGTATTTT CASSPPMTASTDTQYF
TRBJ1-1 TRBV7-3 - TRBD1 TGTGCCAGCACCGCCCCGGGACAGTATGAAGCTTTCTTT CASTAPGQYEAFF
TRBJ2-1 TRBV7-3 once - TGTGCCAGCAGCTTGGTAGCCTCCTACAATGAGCAGTTCTTC CASSLVASYNEQFF
TRBJ2-2 TRBV7-3 - TRBD1 TGTGCCAGCAGCGTAAACCGACAGGGGTCCGGGGAGCTGTTTTTT CASSVNRQGSGELFF
TRBJ2-5 TRBV7-2 - TRBD1 TGTGCCAGCAGCCGCCTCACAGGGGCTACGCTAGAGACCCAGTACTTC CASSRLTGATLETQYF
TRBJ1-2 TRBV5-1 - - TGCGCCAGCAGCCCCGGTCTGATAGGGGCTTGGGGCTACACCTTC CASSPGLIGAWGYTF
TRBJ2-3 TRBV27 - - TGTGCCAGCAGTCGCCGAGGTGCAGATACGCAGTATTTT CASSRRGADTQYF
TRBJ1-1 TRBV2 - - TGTGCCAGCAGTGAAGCTTTGGGGGGAACGGGTGAAGCTTTCTTT CASSEALGGTGEAFF
TRBJ1-6 TRBV19 - - TGTGCCAGTAGTATGGAGGGCCTTGGAAATTCACCCCTCCACTTT CASSMEGLGNSPLHF
TRBJ2-1 TRBV27 - TRBD2 TGTGCCAGCAGTTTAGATAGCGGGAGATGGGATGAGCAGTTCTTC CASSLDSGRWDEQFF
TRBJ1-3 TRBV6-1 few - TGTGCCAGCAGTGGGGAGCCGTGGGGCACCATATATTTT CASSGEPWGTIYF
TRBJ1-4 TRBV7-2 once TRBD1 TGTGCCAGCAGCCTCCGACAGGGGGCGGGGGAAAAACTGTTTTTT CASSLRQGAGEKLFF
TRBJ1-5 TRBV6-1 few - TGTGCCAGCAGTGACCATAGCAATCAGCCCCAGCATTTT CASSDHSNQPQHF
TRBJ2-7 TRBV4-1 - TRBD2 TGCGCCAGCAGCCACACATCTAGCGGGGGCTACGAGCAGTACTTC CASSHTSSGGYEQYF
TRBJ1-4 TRBV5-1 few TRBD1 TGCGCCAGCAGCCCAGAACAGGGGGCCAACGAAAAACTGTTTTTT CASSPEQGANEKLFF
TRBJ2-3 TRBV9 - TRBD2 TGTGCCAGCAGCACACGCCTGAGCGGGAGGGGTTCAGATACGCAGTATTTT CASSTRLSGRGSDTQYF
TRBJ1-1 TRBV5-1 - - TGCGCCAGCAGCTTGGTTCGGAACACTGAAGCTTTCTTT CASSLVRNTEAFF
TRBJ1-5 TRBV4-2 once - TGTGCCAGCAGCCTCTCGTCCCGCAATCAGCCCCAGCATTTT CASSLSSRNQPQHF
TRBJ2-1 TRBV4-1 few - TGCGCCAGCAGCCAAGATTTGAGCCCGGAGGGGCAGTTCTTC CASSQDLSPEGQFF
TRBJ1-2 TRBV4-1 - - TGCGCCAGCAGCCAAGAGAGGGGGTACGGCTACACCTTC CASSQERGYGYTF